This TCR beta chain was sequenced for a study of blood T cell repertoires in COVID-19. Looked up from germline, CDR1 is GTSNPN and CDR2 is SVGIG (reference sequence). Trimming removed 0 bases at V and 13 bases at J, with 15 bases between. The CDR3 is made up of 12 amino acids. Some clones are missing from TCRdb's copy, which holds only in-frame ones; the method was immunoSEQ multiplex PCR. The repertoire holds over 200,000 clones, with 90% as singletons. The clonotype comes from a young man who had been exposed to COVID-19. The chain employs TRBV30 and TRBJ2-5, with a possible D match to TRBD2 (5 bases). Material: PBMCs or T cells enriched from blood (not recorded which). In DNA, the CDR3 is TGTGCCTGGAGTGTTTGGTTCGGGGTGCGGTACTTC. Translation gives CAWSVWFGVRYF.